This TCR beta chain was identified in a study of shared clonotypes between healthy human individuals. Repertoires were generated with immunoSEQ multiplex PCR, while TCRdb's copy carries only in-frame clones and drops some. The sample lists just over 2,000,000 clones, 85% to 95% occurring once. About this clone itself: The antigen is undetermined. The junction departs from germline at one end; a sequencing error may be responsible.

Study results and caveats: Non-shared clonotypes were found to have lower generation probabilities than the clonotypes that were shared by all four of the sorted-subset donors.

Splitting the CD4+ cells yielded a CD45RA+ naive subset and a CD45RA-negative memory subset. This CDR3 comprises 13 residues. Germline values: CDR1 MNHNS, CDR2 SASEGT. The specimen was naive CD4+ T cells sorted from blood. Documented subset: CD45RA+ positively selected. The chain couples TRBV6-1 to TRBJ2-7; possible D gene TRBD1, 6 bases. The origin of this receptor is a man in his late teens or twenties in good health. The CDR3 coding sequence is TGTGCCAGCAGTGCCACCCGGGACACCAATAGCGACTTC. The encoded protein is CASSATRDTNSDF.